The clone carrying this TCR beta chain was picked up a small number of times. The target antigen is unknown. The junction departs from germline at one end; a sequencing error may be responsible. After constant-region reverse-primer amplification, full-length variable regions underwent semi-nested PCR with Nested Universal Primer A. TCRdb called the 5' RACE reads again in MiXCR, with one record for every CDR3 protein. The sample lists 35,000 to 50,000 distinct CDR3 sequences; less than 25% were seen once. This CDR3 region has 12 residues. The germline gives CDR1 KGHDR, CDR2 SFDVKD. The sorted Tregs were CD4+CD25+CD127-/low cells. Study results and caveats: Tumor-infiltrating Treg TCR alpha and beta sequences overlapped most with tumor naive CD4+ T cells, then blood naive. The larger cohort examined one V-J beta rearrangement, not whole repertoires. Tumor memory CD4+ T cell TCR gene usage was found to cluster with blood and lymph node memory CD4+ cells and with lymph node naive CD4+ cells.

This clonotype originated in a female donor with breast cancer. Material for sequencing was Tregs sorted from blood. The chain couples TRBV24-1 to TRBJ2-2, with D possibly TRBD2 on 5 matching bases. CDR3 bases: TGTGCCACCAGGGGGTACACCGGGGAGCTGTCTTTT. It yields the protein CATRGYTGELSF.